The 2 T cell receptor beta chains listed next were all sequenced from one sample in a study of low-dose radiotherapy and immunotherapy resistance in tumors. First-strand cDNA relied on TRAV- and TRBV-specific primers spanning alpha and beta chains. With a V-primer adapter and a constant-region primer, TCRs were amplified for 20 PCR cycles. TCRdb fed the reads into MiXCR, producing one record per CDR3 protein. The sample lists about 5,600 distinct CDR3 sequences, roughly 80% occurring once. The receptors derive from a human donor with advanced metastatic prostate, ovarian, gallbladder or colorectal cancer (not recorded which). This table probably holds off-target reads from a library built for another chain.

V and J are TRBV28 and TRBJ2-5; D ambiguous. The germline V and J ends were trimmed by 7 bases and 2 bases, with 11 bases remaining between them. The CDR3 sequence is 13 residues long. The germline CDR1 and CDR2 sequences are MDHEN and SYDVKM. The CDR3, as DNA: TGTGCCAGCACCTTAGAAACTCAAGAGACCCAGTACTTC. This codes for CASTLETQETQYF.

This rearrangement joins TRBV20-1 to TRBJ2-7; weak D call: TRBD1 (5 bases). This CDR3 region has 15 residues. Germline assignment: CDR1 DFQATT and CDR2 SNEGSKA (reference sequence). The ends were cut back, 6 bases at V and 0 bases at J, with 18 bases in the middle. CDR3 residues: CSAAPAQGSSYEQYF. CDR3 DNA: TGCAGTGCAGCTCCCGCCCAGGGAAGCTCCTACGAGCAGTACTTC.